The next 14 T cell receptor beta chains were all read from a single sample in a study of blood T cell repertoires in COVID-19. The repertoire was sequenced with immunoSEQ multiplex PCR; TCRdb's copy has only in-frame clones and lacks some. The profile shows 80,000 or so clones, about 89% of them singletons. Sample: peripheral blood. These receptors were taken from a woman aged 55-70 years with acute or convalescent COVID-19.

The V and J genes are TRBV4-2 and TRBJ1-6; D not resolved. This CDR3 has 15 residues. V was clipped by 6 bases and J by 2 bases, with 11 bases between them. Germline V gives CDR1 LGHNA, CDR2 YNFKEQ. The CDR3 region is CASSRSGPYNSPLHF. The CDR3 nucleotides read TGTGCCAGCAGTCGCAGCGGCCCCTATAATTCACCCCTCCACTTT.

For the CDR3, the DNA is TGCGCCAGCACTCGATTCTGGGACAGGGGCTACAATGAGCAGTTCTTC. It specifies CASTRFWDRGYNEQFF. This chain connects TRBV5-1 to TRBJ2-1, with 10 bases matching TRBD1. Germline lookup yields CDR1 SGHRS and CDR2 YFSETQ. This CDR3 contains 16 residues. The J segment lost 3 bases and the V segment lost 6 bases, leaving 9 bases of the junction unmatched. Variable domain in full (rest from reference TRBV5-1 and TRBJ2-1): KAGVTQTPRYLIKTRGQQVTLSCSPISGHRSVSWYQQTPGQGLQFLFEYFSETQRNKGNFPGRFSGRQFSNSRSEMNVSTLELGDSALYLCASTRFWDRGYNEQFFGPGTRLTVL.

The chain joins TRBV7-2 to TRBJ2-1, with TRBD2 matching 8 bases. V shed 6 bases, J shed 7 bases, and the junction held 14 bases outside the gene matches. The CDR3 has 16 amino acids. Germline V lookup: CDR1 SGHTA, CDR2 FQGNSA. The CDR3 reads CASRPGLAGLANEQFF. The CDR3 DNA follows: TGTGCCAGCAGACCCGGTTTAGCGGGACTGGCGAATGAGCAGTTCTTC.

The rearrangement uses TRBV5-1 and TRBJ1-1; no clear D. V was pared by 4 bases and J by 0 bases, with 7 bases between. CDR1 is SGHRS and CDR2 is YFSETQ in the germline V gene. The CDR3 has 13 residues. The CDR3 reads CASSEVLNTEAFF. In nucleotides, the CDR3 is TGCGCCAGCAGCGAGGTCCTGAACACTGAAGCTTTCTTT. The full variable domain, completed using reference TRBV5-1 and TRBJ1-1, is KAGVTQTPRYLIKTRGQQVTLSCSPISGHRSVSWYQQTPGQGLQFLFEYFSETQRNKGNFPGRFSGRQFSNSRSEMNVSTLELGDSALYLCASSEVLNTEAFFGQGTRLTVV.

The chain has TRBV28 and TRBJ1-6, with unresolved D. V was pared by 3 bases and J by 4 bases, with 10 bases between. The CDR3 totals 15 residues. Germline CDR1 is MDHEN and CDR2 is SYDVKM. The CDR3 loop reads CASSFLTEYNSPLHF. The CDR3 nucleotides are TGTGCCAGCAGTTTCCTCACAGAATATAATTCACCCCTCCACTTT.

The chain uses TRBV15 and TRBJ1-2; 9 positions agree with TRBD1. The V gene end was trimmed by 3 bases and the J gene end by 0 bases; junction bases not matched to a gene: 8. From germline, CDR1 is LNHNV and CDR2 YYDKDF (reference sequence). The CDR3 covers 17 residues. The CDR3 reads CATSRPGTGRANYGYTF. The CDR3 DNA reads as TGTGCCACCAGCAGGCCCGGGACAGGGCGAGCTAACTATGGCTACACCTTC.

This clone has only a few counts. This chain uses TRBV29-1 with TRBJ1-1; unclear D gene. Germline-derived CDR1 and CDR2 are SQVTM and ANQGSEA. This CDR3 spans 13 amino acids. Trimming cost V 7 bases and J 1 base, with 13 bases left between them. CDR3 nucleotide sequence: TGCAGCGCGCTTCGCGCGGGGAACACTGAAGCTTTCTTT. Residues: CSALRAGNTEAFF.

The V call is TRBV14, the J call TRBJ1-5; D gene ambiguous. The CDR3 consists of 13 residues. V lost 2 bases, J lost 3 bases, and 5 bases lay in between. Germline V gene sequence: CDR1 SGHDN, CDR2 FVKESK. The CDR3 region has the DNA TGTGCCAGCAGCCAAACAGTCAATCAGCCCCAGCATTTT. Protein: CASSQTVNQPQHF.

The chain joins TRBV7-9 to TRBJ1-2, with 9 bases matching TRBD1. After removal of 5 bases from V and 7 bases from J, the junction contained 5 bases not matched to a gene. Germline V lookup: CDR1 SEHNR, CDR2 FQNEAQ (reference sequence). The CDR3 covers 13 residues. The CDR3 DNA reads as TGTGCCAGCAGCACACAGGGGGCTAGTGGCTACACCTTC. Protein: CASSTQGASGYTF. The variable domain in full, with the rest retrieved from reference TRBV7-9 and TRBJ1-2, is DTGVSQNPRHKITKRGQNVTFRCDPISEHNRLYWYRQTLGQGPEFLTYFQNEAQLEKSRLLSDRFSAERPKGSFSTLEIQRTEQGDSAMYLCASSTQGASGYTFGSGTRLTVV.

This clone was observed a few times. The V gene is TRBV7-2, the J gene TRBJ2-2; D unclear. The V end was cut by 5 bases, the J end by 9 bases, with 16 bases between. The CDR3 extends over 14 amino acids. Germline lookup yields CDR1 SGHTA and CDR2 FQGNSA. CDR3: CASSPPGTRRELFF. CDR3 sequence (DNA): TGTGCCAGCAGCCCCCCGGGTACCCGCAGGGAGCTGTTTTTT.

The chain employs TRBV7-2 and TRBJ1-1, with D possibly TRBD1 on 5 matching bases. The CDR3 runs 14 residues. Germline V gene sequence: CDR1 SGHTA, CDR2 FQGNSA. Deletions cut 1 base from V and 4 bases from J, with 10 bases between. CDR3 bases: TGTGCCAGCAGCTTAGACCCTAGGGGCACTGAAGCTTTCTTT. It yields the protein CASSLDPRGTEAFF. Full variable domain (missing parts from reference TRBV7-2 and TRBJ1-1): GAGVSQSPSNKVTEKGKDVELRCDPISGHTALYWYRQSLGQGLEFLIYFQGNSAPDKSGLPSDRFSAERTGGSVSTLTIQRTQQEDSAVYLCASSLDPRGTEAFFGQGTRLTVV.

The chain joins TRBV7-3 to TRBJ2-2; TRBD1 matches 8 bases. The CDR3 contains 15 residues. With V trimmed by 2 bases and J by 5 bases, 4 bases remained unmatched. Per germline, CDR1 SGHTA and CDR2 FQGTGA. Here the CDR3 reads CASSLAYRGTGELFF. The CDR3 nucleotides read TGTGCCAGCAGCTTAGCCTACAGGGGGACCGGGGAGCTGTTTTTT.

This clone was seen a few times. V is TRBV7-6 and J is TRBJ1-5, with TRBD1 identical over 7 bases. The ends lost 5 bases at V and 7 bases at J; junction bases unmatched: 14. This CDR3 comprises 16 residues. The V gene's germline CDR1 is SGHVS and CDR2 FNYEAQ. CDR3 protein: CASSPLGGGAEQPQHF. DNA for the CDR3: TGTGCCAGCAGCCCCCTCGGAGGGGGCGCAGAACAGCCCCAGCATTTT.

The J gene is TRBJ1-1, the V gene TRBV18; TRBD1 might be the D (5 bases). The CDR3 runs 17 residues. Looked up from germline, CDR1 is KGHSH and CDR2 is LQKENI. V was shortened by 2 bases and J by 5 bases, with 21 bases between the two germline ends. The CDR3, as DNA: TGTGCCAGCTCACCAAATTCGGTACTGAACGGGGGGACTGAAGCTTTCTTT. Its translation is CASSPNSVLNGGTEAFF.